The 7 T cell receptor beta chains below were found in one sample sequenced in a study of blood T cells in healthy people across ages. Primers used in a second PCR of about 6 to 11 cycles were a sample-barcoded 5' primer and a J-beta primer mix. TCRdb re-called the 5' RACE reads through MiXCR, storing one row per CDR3 protein. The table lists more than 650,000 distinct CDR3 sequences, around a fifth of them singletons. Material for sequencing was blood. The receptors here all came from a man aged 65 to 79 in good health.

This chain links TRBV6-6 with TRBJ2-1; D may be TRBD2 (5 bases). The CDR3 loop spans 16 amino acids. Germline CDR1 and CDR2: MNHNY and SVGAGI (reference sequence). V shed 2 bases and J shed 6 bases, with 17 bases lying between them. For the CDR3, the DNA is TGTGCCAGCAGTTACCCAGGAGGCTCCGAGGGCAATGAGCAGTTCTTC. It is translated as CASSYPGGSEGNEQFF.

This rearrangement joins TRBV27 to TRBJ1-2; D perhaps matches TRBD1 (6 bases). V shed 10 bases and J shed 8 bases, with 26 bases lying between them. The CDR3 extends over 15 amino acids. CDR1 is MNHEY and CDR2 is SMNVEV in the germline V gene (reference sequence). The CDR3 protein is CATFNRRVTGQGYTF. The DNA of the CDR3 is TGTGCCACTTTCAACCGCCGGGTCACAGGGCAGGGCTACACCTTC.

This clonotype has a handful of counts. V is TRBV12-3 or TRBV12-4 and J is TRBJ1-1, with D perhaps TRBD1 (5 bases). V gave up 3 bases and J gave up 0 bases, with 11 bases separating them. The CDR3 length is 15 residues. The CDR3 loop reads CASSLFGGVNTEAFF. DNA for the CDR3: TGTGCCAGCAGTTTGTTTGGAGGGGTGAACACTGAAGCTTTCTTT.

This chain uses TRBV11-2 with TRBJ1-5; 8 nucleotides agree with TRBD1. The length of the CDR3 is 16 residues. CDR1 and CDR2 (germline): SGHAT, FQNNGV. Trimming cost V 1 base and J 1 base; bases outside gene matches: 3. The CDR3 region has the DNA TGTGCCAGCAGCTTAGGGACAGGGAGAAGCAATCAGCCCCAGCATTTT. Translation gives CASSLGTGRSNQPQHF.

This clonotype has a handful of counts. The chain joins TRBV5-1 to TRBJ2-3; D gene unclear. V shed 0 bases and J shed 5 bases, with 10 bases lying between them. The CDR3 is 14 residues long. Per the germline V gene, CDR1 is SGHRS and CDR2 is YFSETQ. CDR3: CASSLAKVGDTQYF. The DNA of the CDR3 is TGCGCCAGCAGCTTGGCCAAGGTTGGAGATACGCAGTATTTT.

This clonotype has a handful of counts. V gene TRBV19 combines with J gene TRBJ2-7; no firm D call. CDR1 LNHDA and CDR2 SQIVND come from the germline V gene (reference sequence). The CDR3 is 13 residues long. Trimming took 3 bases from V and 4 from J, leaving 10 bases between them. This CDR3 is CASSIVRIYEQYV. CDR3 DNA: TGTGCCAGTAGTATCGTTCGTATTTACGAGCAGTACGTC.

In DNA form, the CDR3 reads TGTGCCAGCAGTTTACCGTTGGCTGCTTATGGCTACACCTTC. Translating it yields CASSLPLAAYGYTF. The chain uses TRBV28 and TRBJ1-2, with D uncertain. CDR1 and CDR2 from the germline V gene are MDHEN and SYDVKM. Trimming pared 2 bases from V and 5 bases from J, leaving 12 bases between. CDR3 length equals 14 residues.